This T cell receptor (beta chain) is from a study of a mutant IDH1 vaccine in newly diagnosed glioma. Across the whole study: Patients under treatment included roughly 62% males and roughly 40% females and had a mean age of approximately 44 years. The therapy given earlier, which was standard therapy, consisted of radiotherapy, temozolomide, or both, and most of the patients received both. General study points: Vaccination elicited immune responses in 93.3% of patients. Whatever changes occurred in top peripheral T cell clonotypes seemed unrelated to pseudoprogression.

Germline V gene data show CDR1 as SGHAT and CDR2 as FQNNGV. Deletions cut 0 bases from V and 6 bases from J, with 3 bases between. CDR3 length: 12 residues. A remark on this clone: Its antigen is as yet unknown.

Time point: baseline, week 1 (first vaccination visit). The treatment was: pre-vaccination baseline after standard-of-care therapy. Sequencing used immunoSEQ multiplex PCR; TCRdb keeps in-frame clones, though not all of them. The sample holds about 96,000 clones; over 75% are singletons and the top ten take less than 8.5%. The input for sequencing was PBMCs, taken from a glioma patient treated with radiotherapy, temozolomide or both. V and J are TRBV11-2 and TRBJ1-5; unclear D gene. This receptor was obtained from a man between 35 and 55 years old with glioma. The CDR3 DNA is TGTGCCAGCAGCTTAGAAGGTCAGCCCCAGCATTTT. Its protein product is CASSLEGQPQHF. Based on the CDR3 plus reference TRBV11-2 and TRBJ1-5, the full variable domain is EAGVAQSPRYKIIEKRQSVAFWCNPISGHATLYWYQQILGQGPKLLIQFQNNGVVDDSQLPKDRFSAERLKGVDSTLKIQPAKLEDSAVYLCASSLEGQPQHFGDGTRLSIL.